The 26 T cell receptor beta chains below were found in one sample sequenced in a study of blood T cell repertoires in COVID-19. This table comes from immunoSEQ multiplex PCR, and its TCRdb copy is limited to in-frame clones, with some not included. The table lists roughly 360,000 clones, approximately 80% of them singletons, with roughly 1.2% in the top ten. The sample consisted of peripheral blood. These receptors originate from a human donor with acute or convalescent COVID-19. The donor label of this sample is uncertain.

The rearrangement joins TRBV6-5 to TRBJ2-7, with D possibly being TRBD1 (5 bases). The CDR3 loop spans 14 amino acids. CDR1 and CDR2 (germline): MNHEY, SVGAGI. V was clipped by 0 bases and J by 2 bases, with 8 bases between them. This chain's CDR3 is CASSYSGVPYEQYF. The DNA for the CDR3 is TGTGCCAGCAGTTACTCAGGGGTCCCCTACGAGCAGTACTTC.

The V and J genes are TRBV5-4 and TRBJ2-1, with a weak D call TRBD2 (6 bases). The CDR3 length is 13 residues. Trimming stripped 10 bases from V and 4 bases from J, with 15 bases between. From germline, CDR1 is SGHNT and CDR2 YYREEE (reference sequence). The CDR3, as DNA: TGTGCCGCCAACTCTGGGGGGTACAATGAGCAGTTCTTC. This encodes CAANSGGYNEQFF.

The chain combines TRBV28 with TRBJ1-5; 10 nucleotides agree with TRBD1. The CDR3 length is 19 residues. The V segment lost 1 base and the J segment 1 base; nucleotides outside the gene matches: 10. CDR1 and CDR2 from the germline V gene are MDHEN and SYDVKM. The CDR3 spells CASSLFRTGGSGSNQPQHF. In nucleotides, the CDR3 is TGTGCCAGCAGTTTATTTAGGACAGGGGGTTCGGGGAGCAATCAGCCCCAGCATTTT.

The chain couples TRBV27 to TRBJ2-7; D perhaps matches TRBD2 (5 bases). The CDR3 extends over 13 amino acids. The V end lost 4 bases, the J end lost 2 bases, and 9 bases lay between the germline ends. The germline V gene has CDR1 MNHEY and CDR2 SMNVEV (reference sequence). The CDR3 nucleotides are TGTGCCAGCAGTTACAGCGGTACCTACGAGCAGTACTTC. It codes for CASSYSGTYEQYF.

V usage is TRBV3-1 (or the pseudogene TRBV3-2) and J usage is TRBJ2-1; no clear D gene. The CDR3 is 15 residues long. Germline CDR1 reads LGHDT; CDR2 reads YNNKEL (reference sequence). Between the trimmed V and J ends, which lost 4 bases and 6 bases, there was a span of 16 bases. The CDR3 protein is CASSLHTTSINEQFF. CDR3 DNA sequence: TGTGCCAGCAGCCTACACACTACCAGCATCAATGAGCAGTTCTTC.

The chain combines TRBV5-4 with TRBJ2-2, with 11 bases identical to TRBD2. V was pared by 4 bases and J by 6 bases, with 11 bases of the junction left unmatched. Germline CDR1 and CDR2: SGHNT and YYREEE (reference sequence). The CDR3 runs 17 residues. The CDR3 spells CASSQRVLAGGPGELFF. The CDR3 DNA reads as TGTGCCAGCAGCCAACGGGTGTTAGCGGGGGGGCCCGGGGAGCTGTTTTTT.

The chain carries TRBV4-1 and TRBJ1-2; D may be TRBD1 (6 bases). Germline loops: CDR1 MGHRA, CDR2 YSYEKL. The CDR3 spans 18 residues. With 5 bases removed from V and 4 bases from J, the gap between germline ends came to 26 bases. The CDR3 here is CASSKIPRTASGLYGYTF. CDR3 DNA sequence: TGCGCCAGCAGCAAGATTCCGCGGACAGCTTCAGGGCTCTATGGCTACACCTTC.

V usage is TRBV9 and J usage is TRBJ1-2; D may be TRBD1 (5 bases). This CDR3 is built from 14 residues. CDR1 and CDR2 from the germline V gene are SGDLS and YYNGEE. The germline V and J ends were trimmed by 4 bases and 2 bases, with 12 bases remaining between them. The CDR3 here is CASSPRGGNYGYTF. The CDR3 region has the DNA TGTGCCAGCAGCCCCCGTGGGGGGAACTATGGCTACACCTTC.

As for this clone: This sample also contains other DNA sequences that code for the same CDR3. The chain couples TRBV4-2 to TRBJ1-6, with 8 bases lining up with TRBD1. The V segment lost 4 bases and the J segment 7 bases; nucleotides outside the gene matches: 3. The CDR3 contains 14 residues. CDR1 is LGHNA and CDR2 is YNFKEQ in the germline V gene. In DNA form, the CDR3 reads TGTGCCAGCAGCCGTCAGGGGGCAAATTCACCCCTCCACTTT. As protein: CASSRQGANSPLHF.

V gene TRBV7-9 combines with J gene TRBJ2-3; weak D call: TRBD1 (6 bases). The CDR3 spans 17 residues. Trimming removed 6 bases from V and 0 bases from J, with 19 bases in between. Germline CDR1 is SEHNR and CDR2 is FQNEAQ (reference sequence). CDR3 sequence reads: CASSPLQTGPSTDTQYF. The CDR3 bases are TGTGCCAGCAGTCCACTTCAGACAGGACCAAGCACAGATACGCAGTATTTT.

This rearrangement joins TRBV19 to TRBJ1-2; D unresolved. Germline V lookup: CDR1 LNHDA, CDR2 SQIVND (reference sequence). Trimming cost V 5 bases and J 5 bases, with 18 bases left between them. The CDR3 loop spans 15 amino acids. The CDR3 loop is CASSVSLGRTYGYTF. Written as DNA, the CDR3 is TGTGCCAGTAGTGTCAGTTTGGGCAGAACTTATGGCTACACCTTC. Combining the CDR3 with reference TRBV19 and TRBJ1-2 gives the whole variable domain DGGITQSPKYLFRKEGQNVTLSCEQNLNHDAMYWYRQDPGQGLRLIYYSQIVNDFQKGDIAEGYSVSREKKESFPLTVTSAQKNPTAFYLCASSVSLGRTYGYTFGSGTRLTVV.

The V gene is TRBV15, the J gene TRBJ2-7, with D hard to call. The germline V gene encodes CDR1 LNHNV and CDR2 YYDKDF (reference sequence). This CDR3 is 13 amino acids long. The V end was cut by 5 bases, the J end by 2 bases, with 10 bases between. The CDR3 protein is CATSVQLTYEQYF. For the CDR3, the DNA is TGTGCCACCAGCGTCCAGTTAACCTACGAGCAGTACTTC. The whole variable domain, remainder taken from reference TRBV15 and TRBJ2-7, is DAMVIQNPRYQVTQFGKPVTLSCSQTLNHNVMYWYQQKSSQAPKLLFHYYDKDFNNEADTPDNFQSRRPNTSFCFLDIRSPGLGDTAMYLCATSVQLTYEQYFGPGTRLTVT.

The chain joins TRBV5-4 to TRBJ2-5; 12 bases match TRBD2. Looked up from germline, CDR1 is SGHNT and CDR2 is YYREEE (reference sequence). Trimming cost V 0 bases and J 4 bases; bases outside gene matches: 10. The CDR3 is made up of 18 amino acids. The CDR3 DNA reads TGTGCCAGCAGCTTGGTAGCTAGCGGGAGGGGATCGGGAGAGACCCAGTACTTC. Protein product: CASSLVASGRGSGETQYF.

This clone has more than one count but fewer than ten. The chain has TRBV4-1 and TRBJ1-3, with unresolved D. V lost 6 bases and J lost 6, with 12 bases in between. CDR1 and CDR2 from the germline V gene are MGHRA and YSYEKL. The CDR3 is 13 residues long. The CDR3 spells CASSPSWQNTIYF. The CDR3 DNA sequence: TGCGCCAGCAGTCCAAGTTGGCAAAACACCATATATTTT.

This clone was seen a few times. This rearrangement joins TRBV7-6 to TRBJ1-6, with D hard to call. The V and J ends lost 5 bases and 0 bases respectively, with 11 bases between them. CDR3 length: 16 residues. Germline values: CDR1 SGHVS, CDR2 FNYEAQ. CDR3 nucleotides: TGTGCCAGCAGCGTAAAACAGAGCTCCTATAATTCACCCCTCCACTTT. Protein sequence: CASSVKQSSYNSPLHF.

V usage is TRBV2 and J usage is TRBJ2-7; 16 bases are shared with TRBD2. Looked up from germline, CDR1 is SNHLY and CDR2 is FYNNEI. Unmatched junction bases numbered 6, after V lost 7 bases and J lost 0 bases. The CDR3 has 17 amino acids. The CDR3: CASIPGLAGGRSYEQYF. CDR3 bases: TGTGCCAGCATTCCGGGACTAGCGGGAGGGCGCTCCTACGAGCAGTACTTC.

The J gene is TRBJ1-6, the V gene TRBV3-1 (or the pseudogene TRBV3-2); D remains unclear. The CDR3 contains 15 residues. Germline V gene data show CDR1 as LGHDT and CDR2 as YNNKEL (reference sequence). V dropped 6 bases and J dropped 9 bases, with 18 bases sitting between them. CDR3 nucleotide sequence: TGTGCCAGCAGTCCTCTCGCGGGGAATAGTTCACCCCTCCACTTT. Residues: CASSPLAGNSSPLHF.

The CDR3 sequence: CASSQVGGGGGGYTF. As DNA, the CDR3 is TGCGCCAGCAGCCAAGTGGGTGGAGGGGGCGGTGGCTACACCTTC. The chain is built from TRBV4-1 and TRBJ1-2, with TRBD1 matching over 7 bases. The trim removed 1 base at V and 7 bases at J, leaving 9 bases unmatched. The CDR3 loop spans 15 amino acids. Per the germline V gene, CDR1 is MGHRA and CDR2 is YSYEKL.

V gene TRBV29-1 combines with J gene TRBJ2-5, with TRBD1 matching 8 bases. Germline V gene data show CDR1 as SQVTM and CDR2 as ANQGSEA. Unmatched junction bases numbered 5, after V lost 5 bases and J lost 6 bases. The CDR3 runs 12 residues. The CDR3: CSVLRQGQTQYF. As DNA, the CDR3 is TGCAGCGTTCTTCGACAGGGGCAGACCCAGTACTTC. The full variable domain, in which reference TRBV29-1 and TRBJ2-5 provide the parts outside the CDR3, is SAVISQKPSRDICQRGTSLTIQCQVDSQVTMMFWYRQQPGQSLTLIATANQGSEATYESGFVIDKFPISRPNLTFSTLTVSNMSPEDSSIYLCSVLRQGQTQYFGPGTRLLVL.

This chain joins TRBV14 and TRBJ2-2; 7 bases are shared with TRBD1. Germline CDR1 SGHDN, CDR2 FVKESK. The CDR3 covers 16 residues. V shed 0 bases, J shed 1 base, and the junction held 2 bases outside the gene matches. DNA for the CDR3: TGTGCCAGCAGCCAAGAGACAGGGTGGAACACCGGGGAGCTGTTTTTT. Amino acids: CASSQETGWNTGELFF.

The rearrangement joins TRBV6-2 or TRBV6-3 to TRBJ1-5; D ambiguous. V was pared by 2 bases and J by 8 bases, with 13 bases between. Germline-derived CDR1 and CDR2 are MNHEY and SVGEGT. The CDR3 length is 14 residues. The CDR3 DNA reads TGTGCCAGCAGTTACGACACGACTATAGAGCCCCAGCATTTT. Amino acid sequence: CASSYDTTIEPQHF.

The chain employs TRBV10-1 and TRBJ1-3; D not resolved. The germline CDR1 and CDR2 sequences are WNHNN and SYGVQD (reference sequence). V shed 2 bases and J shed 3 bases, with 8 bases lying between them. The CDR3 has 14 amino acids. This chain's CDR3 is CASSEMASGNTIYF. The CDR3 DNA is TGCGCCAGCAGTGAGATGGCAAGTGGAAACACCATATATTTT.

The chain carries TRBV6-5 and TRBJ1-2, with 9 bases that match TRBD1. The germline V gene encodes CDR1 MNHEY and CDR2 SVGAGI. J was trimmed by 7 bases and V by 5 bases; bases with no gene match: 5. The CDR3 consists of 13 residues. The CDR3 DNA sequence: TGTGCCAGCAGTAGGGACAGGGTGGGTGGCTACACCTTC. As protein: CASSRDRVGGYTF.

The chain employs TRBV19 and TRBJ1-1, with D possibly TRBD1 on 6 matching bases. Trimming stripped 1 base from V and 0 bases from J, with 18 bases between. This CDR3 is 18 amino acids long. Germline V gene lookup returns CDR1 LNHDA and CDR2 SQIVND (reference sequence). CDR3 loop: CASSIGGGAGLMNTEAFF. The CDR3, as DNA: TGTGCCAGTAGTATAGGTGGGGGGGCAGGGCTCATGAACACTGAAGCTTTCTTT.

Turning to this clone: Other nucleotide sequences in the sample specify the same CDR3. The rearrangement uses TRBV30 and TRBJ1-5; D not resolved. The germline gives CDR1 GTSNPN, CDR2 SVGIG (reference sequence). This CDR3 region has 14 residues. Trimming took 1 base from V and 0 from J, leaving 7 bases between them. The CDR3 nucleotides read TGTGCCTGGAGTGGCGGATATAGCAATCAGCCCCAGCATTTT. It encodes CAWSGGYSNQPQHF. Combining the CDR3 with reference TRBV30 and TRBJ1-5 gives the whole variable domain SQTIHQWPATLVQPVGSPLSLECTVEGTSNPNLYWYRQAAGRGLQLLFYSVGIGQISSEVPQNLSASRPQDRQFILSSKKLLLSDSGFYLCAWSGGYSNQPQHFGDGTRLSIL.

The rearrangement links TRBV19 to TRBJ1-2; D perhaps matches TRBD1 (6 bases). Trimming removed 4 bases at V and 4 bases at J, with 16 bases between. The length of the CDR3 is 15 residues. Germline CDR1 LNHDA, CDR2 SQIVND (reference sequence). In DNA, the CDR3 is TGTGCCAGTAGTACTTACTTACAGGGATTCTATGGCTACACCTTC. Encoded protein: CASSTYLQGFYGYTF.